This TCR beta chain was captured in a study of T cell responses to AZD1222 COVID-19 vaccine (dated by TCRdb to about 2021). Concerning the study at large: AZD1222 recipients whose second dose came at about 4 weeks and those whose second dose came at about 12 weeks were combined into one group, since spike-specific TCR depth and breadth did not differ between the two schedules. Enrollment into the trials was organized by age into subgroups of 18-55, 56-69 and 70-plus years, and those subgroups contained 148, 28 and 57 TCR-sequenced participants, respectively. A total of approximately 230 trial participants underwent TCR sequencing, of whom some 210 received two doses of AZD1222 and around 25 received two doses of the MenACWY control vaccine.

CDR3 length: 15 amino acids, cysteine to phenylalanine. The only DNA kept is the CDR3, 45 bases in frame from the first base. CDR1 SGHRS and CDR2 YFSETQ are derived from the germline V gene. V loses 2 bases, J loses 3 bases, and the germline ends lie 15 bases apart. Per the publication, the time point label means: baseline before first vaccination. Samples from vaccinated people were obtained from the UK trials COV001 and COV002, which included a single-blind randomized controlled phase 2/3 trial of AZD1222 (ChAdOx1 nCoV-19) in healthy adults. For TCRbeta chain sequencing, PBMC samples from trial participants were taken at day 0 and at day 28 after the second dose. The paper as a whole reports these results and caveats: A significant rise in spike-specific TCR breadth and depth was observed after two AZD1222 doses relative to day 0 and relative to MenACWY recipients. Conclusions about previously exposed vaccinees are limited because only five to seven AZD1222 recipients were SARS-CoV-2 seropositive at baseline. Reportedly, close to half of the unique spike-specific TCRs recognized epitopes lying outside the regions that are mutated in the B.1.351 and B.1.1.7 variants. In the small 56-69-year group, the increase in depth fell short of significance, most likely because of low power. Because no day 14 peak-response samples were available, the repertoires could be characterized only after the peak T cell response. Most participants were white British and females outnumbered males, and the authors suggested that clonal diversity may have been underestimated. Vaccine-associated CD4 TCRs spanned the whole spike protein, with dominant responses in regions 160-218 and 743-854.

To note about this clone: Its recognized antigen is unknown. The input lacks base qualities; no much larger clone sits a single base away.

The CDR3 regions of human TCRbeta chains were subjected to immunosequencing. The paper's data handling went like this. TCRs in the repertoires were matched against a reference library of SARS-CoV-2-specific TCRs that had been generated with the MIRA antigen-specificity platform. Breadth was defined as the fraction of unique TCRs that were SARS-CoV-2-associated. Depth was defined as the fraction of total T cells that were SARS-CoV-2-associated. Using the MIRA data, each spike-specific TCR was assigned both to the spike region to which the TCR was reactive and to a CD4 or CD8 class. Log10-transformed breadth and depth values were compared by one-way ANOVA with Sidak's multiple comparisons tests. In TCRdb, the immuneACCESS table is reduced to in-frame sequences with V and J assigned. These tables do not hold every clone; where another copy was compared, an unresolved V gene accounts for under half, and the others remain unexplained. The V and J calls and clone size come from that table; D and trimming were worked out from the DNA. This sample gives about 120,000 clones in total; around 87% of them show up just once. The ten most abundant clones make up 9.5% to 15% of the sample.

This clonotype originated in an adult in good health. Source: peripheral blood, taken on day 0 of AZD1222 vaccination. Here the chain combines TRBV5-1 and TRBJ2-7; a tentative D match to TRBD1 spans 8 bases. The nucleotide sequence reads TGCGCCAGCAGCTTCAATACAGGGGGGGTCTACGAGCAGTACTTC. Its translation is CASSFNTGGVYEQYF.